The 22 T cell receptor beta chains given below trace back to one sample, sequenced in a study of cytomegalovirus exposure and HLA in healthy donors. The PCR made use of 60 Vbeta and 13 Jbeta primers. The assay was immunoSEQ multiplex PCR, and TCRdb's table has in-frame clones only and misses some. The data contain about 210,000 clones, roughly 85% of them seen just once; the ten biggest clones take up approximately 2%. Sequenced: PBMCs. The receptors come from a male donor in good health and CMV-seronegative.

The genes are TRBV4-3 and TRBJ1-4, with D perhaps TRBD1 (5 bases). The CDR3 runs 17 residues. Trimming pared 0 bases from V and 5 bases from J, leaving 16 bases between. Per germline, CDR1 LGHNA and CDR2 YSLEER. CDR3 sequence: CASSQEVSGLINEKLFF. The CDR3 DNA sequence: TGCGCCAGCAGCCAAGAAGTTTCGGGACTGATAAATGAAAAACTGTTTTTT.

The gene calls are TRBV7-6 and TRBJ1-2, with TRBD1 matching 7 bases. Per the germline V gene, CDR1 is SGHVS and CDR2 is FNYEAQ. The CDR3 loop spans 15 amino acids. The J segment lost 5 bases and the V segment lost 1 base, leaving 7 bases of the junction unmatched. The CDR3 here is CASSLGRTGGYGYTF. DNA of the CDR3: TGTGCCAGCAGCTTAGGGCGGACAGGAGGGTATGGCTACACCTTC. The full variable domain, rest sourced from reference TRBV7-6 and TRBJ1-2, is GAGVSQSPRYKVTKRGQDVALRCDPISGHVSLYWYRQALGQGPEFLTYFNYEAQQDKSGLPNDRFSAERPEGSISTLTIQRTEQRDSAMYRCASSLGRTGGYGYTFGSGTRLTVV.

V and J are TRBV28 and TRBJ2-1; maybe TRBD1 (5 bases). Germline V gene data show CDR1 as MDHEN and CDR2 as SYDVKM. The CDR3 length is 13 residues. V gave up 6 bases and J gave up 4 bases, with 10 bases separating them. CDR3 residues: CASSFSGYNEQFF. As DNA, the CDR3 is TGTGCCAGCAGCTTTTCAGGGTACAATGAGCAGTTCTTC.

This clone was recorded only once. This sequence joins TRBV7-9 and TRBJ2-1; the match to TRBD2 covers 9 bases. The CDR3 length is 17 residues. The germline V gene encodes CDR1 SEHNR and CDR2 FQNEAQ (reference sequence). After removal of 5 bases from V and 0 bases from J, the junction contained 8 bases not matched to a gene. The CDR3 spells CASSPESSGVSYNEQFF. The CDR3 coding sequence is TGTGCCAGCAGCCCCGAGTCTAGCGGGGTCTCCTACAATGAGCAGTTCTTC.

The chain recombines TRBV13 with TRBJ2-2; D not certain. This CDR3 is built from 13 residues. Germline V lookup: CDR1 PRHDT, CDR2 FYEKMQ (reference sequence). V gave up 8 bases and J gave up 1 base, with 8 bases separating them. DNA for the CDR3: TGTGCCAGCCTCCCAGAGAACACCGGGGAGCTGTTTTTT. It codes for CASLPENTGELFF.

This chain uses TRBV25-1 with TRBJ2-4; maybe TRBD1 (6 bases). The CDR3 has 15 residues. Germline CDR1 MGHDK, CDR2 SYGVNS. The germline V and J ends were trimmed by 2 bases and 3 bases, with 11 bases remaining between them. CDR3 DNA: TGTGCCAGCAGTGAAGGGGGCGAGGTCAAAAACATTCAGTACTTC. Its protein product is CASSEGGEVKNIQYF. Complete variable domain (other parts from reference TRBV25-1 and TRBJ2-4): EADIYQTPRYLVIGTGKKITLECSQTMGHDKMYWYQQDPGMELHLIHYSYGVNSTEKGDLSSESTVSRIRTEHFPLTLESARPSHTSQYLCASSEGGEVKNIQYFGAGTRLSVL.

The chain has TRBV30 and TRBJ1-6; 9 nucleotides line up with TRBD1. The CDR3 length is 16 residues. The germline V gene has CDR1 GTSNPN and CDR2 SVGIG (reference sequence). The trim removed 1 base at V and 7 bases at J, leaving 8 bases unmatched. CDR3 protein: CAWSDLPGQGNSPLHF. DNA for the CDR3: TGTGCCTGGAGTGACCTACCGGGACAGGGCAATTCACCCCTCCACTTT.

This clone was observed once. The chain is built from TRBV9 and TRBJ2-2; D may be TRBD2 (5 bases). Trimming removed 1 base at V and 7 bases at J, with 8 bases between. The CDR3 is made up of 13 amino acids. Germline V gene sequence: CDR1 SGDLS, CDR2 YYNGEE. The CDR3 nucleotides read TGTGCCAGCAGCGTAAGCCGGGGCGGGGAGCTGTTTTTT. Residues: CASSVSRGGELFF.

The rearrangement links TRBV6-1 to TRBJ1-4, with D tentatively TRBD1 (6 bases). The CDR3 has 13 residues. V was shortened by 7 bases and J by 6 bases, with 12 bases between the two germline ends. Germline-derived CDR1 and CDR2 are MNHNS and SASEGT. In nucleotides, the CDR3 is TGTGCCAGCACAGGGGCGGTTTATGAAAAACTGTTTTTT. Amino acid sequence: CASTGAVYEKLFF.

The chain is built from TRBV7-2 and TRBJ2-1; 9 nucleotides align to TRBD1. Germline CDR1 and CDR2: SGHTA and FQGNSA. V shed 3 bases, J shed 4 bases, and the junction held 4 bases outside the gene matches. The CDR3 covers 15 residues. The CDR3 DNA reads TGTGCCAGCAGCTTCGACAGGGGGGGGTACAATGAGCAGTTCTTC. This codes for CASSFDRGGYNEQFF.

This chain connects TRBV29-1 to TRBJ2-1, with TRBD2 matching over 10 bases. The CDR3 extends over 14 amino acids. V trimming: 6 bases; J trimming: 8 bases; junction bases outside the gene matches: 10. Germline V gives CDR1 SQVTM, CDR2 ANQGSEA. The CDR3 is CSVFGASGRDEQFF. In DNA form, the CDR3 reads TGCAGCGTCTTCGGGGCTAGCGGGAGAGATGAGCAGTTCTTC.

The CDR3 DNA is TGTGCCAGCAGCGCTCGGACAGCGAACACTGAAGCTTTCTTT. It encodes CASSARTANTEAFF. The V gene is TRBV9, the J gene TRBJ1-1, with a tentative D call TRBD1 (6 bases). CDR3 length: 14 amino acids. Germline CDR1 SGDLS, CDR2 YYNGEE. V shed 3 bases and J shed 1 base, with 10 bases lying between them.

The rearrangement links TRBV20-1 to TRBJ1-2, with unresolved D. Per germline, CDR1 DFQATT and CDR2 SNEGSKA (reference sequence). The CDR3 sequence is 11 residues long. Here the CDR3 DNA reads TGCAGCCGGAGGTCGGGGTATGGCTACACCTTC. Amino acid sequence: CSRRSGYGYTF.

V usage is TRBV6-5 and J usage is TRBJ1-2; D remains ambiguous. Germline CDR1 reads MNHEY; CDR2 reads SVGAGI. The V and J ends lost 5 bases and 2 bases respectively, with 9 bases between them. This CDR3 has 13 amino acids. In nucleotides, the CDR3 is TGTGCCAGCAGTAGGTCACTAAACTATGGCTACACCTTC. Amino acid sequence: CASSRSLNYGYTF.

CDR3 amino acids: CASHAGTSRSYEQYF. Written as DNA, the CDR3 is TGTGCCAGTCACGCCGGGACTAGTAGGTCCTACGAGCAGTACTTC. V gene TRBV5-4 combines with J gene TRBJ2-7, with 8 bases fitting TRBD2. The CDR3 sequence is 15 residues long. Germline V gene data show CDR1 as SGHNT and CDR2 as YYREEE (reference sequence). The trim removed 8 bases at V and 1 base at J, leaving 11 bases unmatched.

V and J are TRBV6-1 and TRBJ1-1, with D perhaps matching TRBD1 (5 bases). Per the germline V gene, CDR1 is MNHNS and CDR2 is SASEGT. The CDR3 length is 12 residues. Trimming removed 8 bases from V and 3 bases from J, with 10 bases in between. The chain's CDR3 is CASWGEDTEAFF. In DNA form, the CDR3 reads TGTGCCAGCTGGGGGGAGGACACTGAAGCTTTCTTT.

V is TRBV5-1 and J is TRBJ2-7; 12 positions match TRBD2. Unmatched junction bases numbered 11, after V lost 3 bases and J lost 1 base. Germline loops: CDR1 SGHRS, CDR2 YFSETQ. This CDR3 is built from 18 residues. The CDR3 loop is CASSSLAGGPWISYEQYF. The CDR3 nucleotides read TGCGCCAGCAGCTCGCTAGCGGGGGGGCCTTGGATTTCCTACGAGCAGTACTTC.

The J gene is TRBJ1-3, the V gene TRBV5-4, with TRBD1 matching over 9 bases. The CDR3 has 16 residues. V was clipped by 4 bases and J by 7 bases; unmatched bases: 12. Germline lookup yields CDR1 SGHNT and CDR2 YYREEE (reference sequence). This CDR3 is CASSPGQGVVRNTIYF. CDR3 coding DNA: TGTGCCAGCAGCCCGGGACAGGGCGTCGTAAGGAACACCATATATTTT.

Here the CDR3 reads CASSIDPEARRTGELFF. The CDR3 DNA follows: TGTGCCAGTAGTATAGATCCCGAGGCCAGGAGGACCGGGGAGCTGTTTTTT. The gene calls are TRBV19 and TRBJ2-2; a weak D match, TRBD2 (5 bases). Trimming stripped 0 bases from V and 5 bases from J, with 16 bases between. This CDR3 spans 17 amino acids. Germline CDR1 is LNHDA and CDR2 is SQIVND (reference sequence).

The V gene is TRBV10-3, the J gene TRBJ1-1; weak D call: TRBD1 (5 bases). V was cut by 5 bases and J by 6 bases, with 7 bases left in between. This CDR3 region has 11 residues. The germline V gene has CDR1 ENHRY and CDR2 SYGVKD. DNA of the CDR3: TGTGCCATCAGTCCGGGGGCTGAAGCTTTCTTT. It is translated as CAISPGAEAFF.

There are a few counts of this clone. The chain recombines TRBV21-1 with TRBJ1-4; TRBD1 is the table's D call, not checked against the DNA. TRBV21-1 is an annotated pseudogene. This CDR3 spans 16 amino acids. CDR3 sequence (DNA): TGTGCCAGCCCTACTGTCCAGGGTCCAACTAATGAAAAACTGTTTTTT. Translation: CASPTVQGPTNEKLFF.

The chain employs TRBV28 and TRBJ1-1; possible D gene TRBD1, 6 bases. V was cut by 5 bases and J by 2 bases, with 18 bases left in between. Per germline, CDR1 MDHEN and CDR2 SYDVKM. The CDR3 is made up of 16 amino acids. CDR3 residues: CASSLPPGQINTEAFF. DNA of the CDR3: TGTGCCAGCAGTCTACCCCCGGGACAAATTAACACTGAAGCTTTCTTT.